This T cell receptor (beta chain) was sequenced for a study of OX40 agonist ivuxolimab in advanced cancers. The protocol was immunoSEQ multiplex PCR, while the TCRdb copy is restricted to in-frame clones and leaves out a portion. The sample contains 97,000 or so clones, about 90% of which appear only once. The germline V and J ends were trimmed by 1 base and 0 bases, with 6 bases remaining between them. Looked up from germline, CDR1 is SSHAT and CDR2 is FNYEAQ (reference sequence). The CDR3 sequence is 14 residues long. Sequences were derived from CD4+ or CD8+ T cells sorted from blood, sampled in a trial of the OX40 agonist ivuxolimab. The chain links TRBV7-7 to TRBJ2-5; D is uncertain. This receptor was identified in an adult with an advanced solid tumor such as melanoma, head and neck, liver or kidney cancer. CDR3 amino acids: CASSLGNDQETQYF. The CDR3 DNA sequence: TGTGCCAGCAGCTTAGGTAACGACCAAGAGACCCAGTACTTC.